This T cell receptor (beta chain) was recorded in a study of blood T cell repertoires in COVID-19. Study background: Donors in the United States, Italy and Spain gave samples during acute or convalescent COVID-19. Sources were T cells, B-cell-depleted T cells, or PBMCs; the material itself was cDNA or gDNA.

Sequencing used immunoSEQ multiplex PCR; TCRdb keeps in-frame clones, though not all of them. The sample lists 98,000 or so clones, around 84% occurring once. This CDR3 is 15 amino acids long. Germline V CDR1 and CDR2: MNHNY, SVGAGI (reference sequence). V was cut by 0 bases and J by 0 bases, with 8 bases left in between. The clonotype was recovered from a man aged 55 to 70 with acute or convalescent COVID-19. The genes are TRBV6-6 and TRBJ1-2; D unclear. Sequencing was done on a sample of peripheral blood. For the CDR3, the DNA is TGTGCCAGCAGTTACTCTCCGCTATCTAACTATGGCTACACCTTC. The encoded protein is CASSYSPLSNYGYTF.